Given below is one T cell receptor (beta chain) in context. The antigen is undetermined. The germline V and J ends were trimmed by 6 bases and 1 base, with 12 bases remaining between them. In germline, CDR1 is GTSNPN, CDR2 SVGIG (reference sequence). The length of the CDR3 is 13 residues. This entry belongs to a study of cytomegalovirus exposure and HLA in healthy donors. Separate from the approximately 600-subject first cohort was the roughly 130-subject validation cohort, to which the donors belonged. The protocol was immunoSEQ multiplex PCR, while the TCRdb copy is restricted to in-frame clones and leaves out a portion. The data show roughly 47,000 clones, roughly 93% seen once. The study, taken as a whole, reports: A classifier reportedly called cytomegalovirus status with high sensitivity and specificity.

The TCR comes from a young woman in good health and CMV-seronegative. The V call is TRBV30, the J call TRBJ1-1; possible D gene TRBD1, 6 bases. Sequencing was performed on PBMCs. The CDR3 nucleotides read TGTGCCTGTACGCGACAGGAGAACACTGAAGCTTTCTTT. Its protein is CACTRQENTEAFF.